The entry that follows covers one T cell receptor beta chain sequence. Its antigen is as yet unknown. Germline loops: CDR1 MNHEY, CDR2 SVGAGI. CDR3 size: 16 residues. The ends were cut back, 2 bases at V and 2 bases at J, with 15 bases in the middle. This record comes from a study of a mutant IDH1 vaccine in newly diagnosed glioma. Study as a whole: Vaccination followed radiotherapy alone by 4-6 weeks, or accompanied temozolomide cycles.

Sequenced by immunoSEQ multiplex PCR; TCRdb stores in-frame clones only, minus some. This sample has roughly 40,000 clones, with about 83% found just once. The time point was: week 35, safety follow-up. The vaccine gave 300 ug of a 20-mer mutant IDH1 peptide subcutaneously per dose. This TCR came from a woman aged 50 to 65 with glioma. Here the sequenced sample was PBMCs, taken from a glioma patient whose treatment included an IDH1 peptide vaccine. The chain uses TRBV6-5 and TRBJ1-1; D is unresolved. The CDR3 DNA reads as TGTGCCAGCAGTTACCTCCTAACCCTCGCAAACACTGAAGCTTTCTTT. Amino acids: CASSYLLTLANTEAFF.